The 26 T cell receptor beta chains listed next were all sequenced from one sample in a study of PD-L1 blockade in urothelial cancer. Method: immunoSEQ multiplex PCR; TCRdb's copy keeps in-frame clones and lacks some. The sample shows 57,000 or so clones, about 80% of them seen only once. This specimen consisted of PBMCs, obtained around atezolizumab (anti-PD-L1) treatment. These receptor sequences come from a man aged 65 to 85 with urothelial cancer.

This chain connects TRBV28 to TRBJ1-2; D gene ambiguous. The V end was cut by 1 base, the J end by 8 bases, with 11 bases between. The CDR3 consists of 13 residues. Germline CDR1 is MDHEN and CDR2 is SYDVKM. In nucleotides, the CDR3 is TGTGCCAGCAGTTTATACAGCCAGAGAGGCTACACCTTC. Translating gives CASSLYSQRGYTF.

In its sample, this clone was seen once. The chain joins TRBV7-8 to TRBJ1-5; 9 nucleotides agree with TRBD1. Germline values: CDR1 SGHVS, CDR2 FQNEAQ. V trimming: 3 bases; J trimming: 6 bases; junction bases outside the gene matches: 6. This CDR3 has 15 residues. Written as DNA, the CDR3 is TGTGCCAGCAGCTTTGGGACAGGGAATAGTCAGCCCCAGCATTTT. Amino acid sequence: CASSFGTGNSQPQHF. Full variable domain (rest looked up from reference TRBV7-8 and TRBJ1-5): GAGVSQSPRYKVAKRGQDVALRCDPISGHVSLFWYQQALGQGPEFLTYFQNEAQLDKSGLPSDRFFAERPEGSVSTLKIQRTQQEDSAVYLCASSFGTGNSQPQHFGDGTRLSIL.

This chain connects TRBV9 to TRBJ2-7; 7 nucleotides match TRBD1. J lost 1 base, V lost 0 bases, and 7 bases had no gene match. The CDR3 length is 16 residues. Germline CDR1 is SGDLS and CDR2 is YYNGEE. The CDR3 bases are TGTGCCAGCAGCGTAGACGAGACAGGGTCATCCTACGAGCAGTACTTC. This encodes CASSVDETGSSYEQYF.

This chain joins TRBV6-5 and TRBJ1-1; a weak D match, TRBD1 (6 bases). The CDR3 contains 13 residues. Germline V gives CDR1 MNHEY, CDR2 SVGAGI. The germline V and J ends were trimmed by 5 bases and 5 bases, with 12 bases remaining between them. CDR3 nucleotides: TGTGCCAGCAGTATATACAGGGATACTGAAGCTTTCTTT. Encoded protein: CASSIYRDTEAFF.

V usage is TRBV9 and J usage is TRBJ1-2; no firm D call. In germline, CDR1 is SGDLS, CDR2 YYNGEE. The V end was cut by 4 bases, the J end by 8 bases, with 12 bases between. The CDR3 is 12 amino acids. CDR3 bases: TGTGCCAGCAGCCCCCCGACGGGAGGCTACACCTTC. The encoded protein is CASSPPTGGYTF.

This rearrangement joins TRBV4-1 to TRBJ2-1; D might be TRBD2 (6 bases). CDR3 size: 14 residues. The V end lost 2 bases, the J end lost 8 bases, and 13 bases lay between the germline ends. Germline V CDR1 and CDR2: MGHRA, YSYEKL. Written as DNA, the CDR3 is TGCGCCAGCAGCCAACTAGCGAGGGTGGATGAGCAGTTCTTC. It is translated as CASSQLARVDEQFF.

This clone was observed a few times. This chain joins TRBV10-3 and TRBJ2-7, with D unresolved. Germline CDR1 ENHRY, CDR2 SYGVKD. V was shortened by 0 bases and J by 2 bases, with 11 bases between the two germline ends. The CDR3 loop spans 15 amino acids. CDR3 loop: CAISESGNRPYEQYF. CDR3 DNA sequence: TGTGCCATCAGTGAGTCAGGCAACAGACCCTACGAGCAGTACTTC.

This rearrangement joins TRBV5-6 to TRBJ1-1; D not resolved. The length of the CDR3 is 12 residues. The ends were cut back, 4 bases at V and 6 bases at J, with 10 bases in the middle. The germline V gene encodes CDR1 SGHDT and CDR2 YYEEEE. The CDR3 coding sequence is TGTGCCAGCAGCCAAGGAGGCCCTGAAGCTTTCTTT. Its protein product is CASSQGGPEAFF.

V usage is TRBV11-2 and J usage is TRBJ2-1, with a tentative D call TRBD2 (6 bases). The length of the CDR3 is 15 residues. V gave up 8 bases and J gave up 0 bases, with 14 bases separating them. Per germline, CDR1 SGHAT and CDR2 FQNNGV. CDR3 in DNA: TGTGCCAGCTGGGACTTTCGAAACTCCTACAATGAGCAGTTCTTC. The encoded protein is CASWDFRNSYNEQFF.

V is TRBV20-1 and J is TRBJ2-5; a weak D match, TRBD2 (5 bases). Germline loops: CDR1 DFQATT, CDR2 SNEGSKA (reference sequence). The CDR3 runs to 11 residues. V shed 6 bases and J shed 5 bases, with 10 bases lying between them. CDR3 amino acids: CSAGTGETQYF. The CDR3, as DNA: TGCAGTGCCGGTACGGGGGAGACCCAGTACTTC.

The chain recombines TRBV5-1 with TRBJ1-1; D uncertain. Germline V gene sequence: CDR1 SGHRS, CDR2 YFSETQ. V shed 4 bases and J shed 0 bases, with 16 bases lying between them. This CDR3 has 16 amino acids. DNA of the CDR3: TGCGCCAGCAGCCTACAAGGCGGTTCCATGAACACTGAAGCTTTCTTT. Its translation: CASSLQGGSMNTEAFF.

This clone was seen more than once but under ten times. The V gene is TRBV9, the J gene TRBJ2-1; TRBD1 matches 9 bases. Germline lookup yields CDR1 SGDLS and CDR2 YYNGEE. J lost 7 bases, V lost 3 bases, and 14 bases had no gene match. The CDR3 has 17 residues. For the CDR3, the DNA is TGTGCCAGCAGCGCAGAGGGGGGGGGACAGGGCATGAATGAGCAGTTCTTC. It specifies CASSAEGGGQGMNEQFF.

There are a few counts of this clone. This chain uses TRBV28 with TRBJ2-7; perhaps TRBD1 as D (5 bases). V lost 7 bases and J 2 bases, leaving 15 bases between the germline ends. Germline V CDR1 and CDR2: MDHEN, SYDVKM. This CDR3 has 14 residues. As DNA, the CDR3 is TGTGCCAGCAAGGCAAGGACACCAGCCTACGAGCAGTACTTC. It specifies CASKARTPAYEQYF. The full variable domain, rest sourced from reference TRBV28 and TRBJ2-7, is DVKVTQSSRYLVKRTGEKVFLECVQDMDHENMFWYRQDPGLGLRLIYFSYDVKMKEKGDIPEGYSVSREKKERFSLILESASTNQTSMYLCASKARTPAYEQYFGPGTRLTVT.

The chain joins TRBV5-4 to TRBJ2-1, with TRBD2 matching 7 bases. In germline, CDR1 is SGHNT, CDR2 YYREEE (reference sequence). This CDR3 has 14 residues. With 0 bases clipped from V and 7 bases from J, the junction kept 4 bases outside the gene matches. This CDR3 reads CASSLALAKNEQFF. CDR3 DNA sequence: TGTGCCAGCAGCTTGGCACTAGCGAAGAATGAGCAGTTCTTC.

To note about this clone: Relative to the germline gene, one junction end is altered; a read error may explain this. The genes are TRBV7-7 and TRBJ2-1, with no clear D. CDR1 is SSHAT, CDR2 FNYEAQ, per germline (reference sequence). CDR3 length: 14 residues. CDR3 residues: CASSLGPLDNEQFF. The CDR3 coding sequence is TGTGCTAGCAGCTTAGGGCCGCTGGACAATGAGCAGTTCTTC.

This chain uses TRBV27 with TRBJ2-3; 8 nucleotides align to TRBD2. The CDR3 sequence is 17 residues long. The V gene end was trimmed by 4 bases and the J gene end by 1 base; junction bases not matched to a gene: 10. The V gene's germline CDR1 is MNHEY and CDR2 SMNVEV (reference sequence). CDR3 protein: CASSSPAVSGGTDTQYF. The CDR3 coding sequence is TGTGCCAGCAGTTCCCCCGCTGTTAGCGGGGGCACAGATACGCAGTATTTT.

The CDR3 nucleotides are TGTGCCGGAACGGAGGGGTATGGCTACACCTTC. It is translated as CAGTEGYGYTF. This chain joins TRBV30 and TRBJ1-2; D possibly corresponds to TRBD1 (5 bases). The CDR3 runs to 11 residues. V was pared by 8 bases and J by 5 bases, with 12 bases between. The V gene's germline CDR1 is GTSNPN and CDR2 SVGIG (reference sequence).

The CDR3, as DNA: TGTGCCAGCAGCGAACTAGGGCGGGAGCGGGAGACCCAGTACTTC. It codes for CASSELGRERETQYF. J is TRBJ2-5 and V is TRBV2, with 7 bases lining up with TRBD2. The length of the CDR3 is 15 residues. V lost 6 bases, J lost 5 bases, and 12 bases stayed unmatched. Germline values: CDR1 SNHLY, CDR2 FYNNEI. The whole variable domain, remainder taken from reference TRBV2 and TRBJ2-5, is EPEVTQTPSHQVTQMGQEVILRCVPISNHLYFYWYRQILGQKVEFLVSFYNNEISEKSEIFDDQFSVERPDGSNFTLKIRSTKLEDSAMYFCASSELGRERETQYFGPGTRLLVL.

This chain joins TRBV30 and TRBJ2-5; TRBD2 agrees at 12 bases. V shed 2 bases and J 7 bases; nucleotides not matched to a gene: 17. CDR1 GTSNPN and CDR2 SVGIG come from the germline V gene (reference sequence). The CDR3 length is 18 residues. CDR3 sequence (DNA): TGTGCCTGGAGTCTTCTAGCGGGAGGGCCTTACGGAGCTGGGACCCAGTACTTC. Residues: CAWSLLAGGPYGAGTQYF.

The chain uses TRBV5-4 and TRBJ2-5, with TRBD1 matching 12 bases. Trimming removed 3 bases from V and 4 bases from J; junction bases left unmatched: 4. The CDR3 is 15 residues long. Germline V gene lookup returns CDR1 SGHNT and CDR2 YYREEE (reference sequence). CDR3 DNA sequence: TGTGCCAGCAGCTCGGGACAGGGGGCCCCAGAGACCCAGTACTTC. This encodes CASSSGQGAPETQYF.

The chain recombines TRBV28 with TRBJ1-5, with D possibly TRBD1 on 6 matching bases. This CDR3 is 14 amino acids long. The germline CDR1 and CDR2 sequences are MDHEN and SYDVKM. V lost 5 bases, J lost 4 bases, and 12 bases lay in between. CDR3 sequence reads: CASSIQGPNQPQHF. As DNA, the CDR3 is TGTGCCAGCAGTATACAGGGCCCAAATCAGCCCCAGCATTTT.

Only one count was recorded for this clone. This chain uses TRBV2 with TRBJ2-7, with 7 positions matching TRBD1. Unmatched junction bases numbered 7, after V lost 4 bases and J lost 10 bases. Germline V gene sequence: CDR1 SNHLY, CDR2 FYNNEI. This CDR3 is 12 amino acids long. CDR3 loop: CASSVDRVSQYF. DNA for the CDR3: TGTGCCAGCAGTGTAGACAGGGTGTCACAGTACTTC.

Only one count was recorded for this clone. V usage is TRBV7-2 and J usage is TRBJ1-5; unclear D gene. The V gene's germline CDR1 is SGHTA and CDR2 FQGNSA. The CDR3 has 12 residues. Trimming stripped 3 bases from V and 4 bases from J, with 4 bases between. The CDR3, as DNA: TGTGCCAGCAGCTTTTCTAATCAGCCCCAGCATTTT. Its translation is CASSFSNQPQHF.

The gene calls are TRBV7-2 and TRBJ2-7, with TRBD1 matching over 10 bases. With V trimmed by 0 bases and J by 6 bases, 5 bases remained unmatched. The CDR3 totals 15 residues. CDR1 SGHTA and CDR2 FQGNSA come from the germline V gene. DNA for the CDR3: TGTGCCAGCAGCTTAGCGCTTGGACAGGGGGGCGAGCAGTACTTC. Its protein is CASSLALGQGGEQYF.

The chain links TRBV18 to TRBJ1-4; weak D call: TRBD1 (5 bases). Germline CDR1 is KGHSH and CDR2 is LQKENI. Trimming stripped 2 bases from V and 12 bases from J, with 16 bases between. The CDR3 extends over 14 amino acids. CDR3 DNA sequence: TGTGCCAGCTCACCAGGGGCAGAGCTGAACCAACTGTTTTTT. Amino acid sequence: CASSPGAELNQLFF.

The chain links TRBV2 to TRBJ1-5; D ambiguous. The CDR3 spans 13 residues. The V end was cut by 2 bases, the J end by 9 bases, with 11 bases between. CDR1 is SNHLY and CDR2 is FYNNEI in the germline V gene. The CDR3 reads CASSESGRGPQHF. CDR3 DNA sequence: TGTGCCAGCAGTGAAAGTGGTCGGGGGCCCCAGCATTTT.